This T cell receptor beta chain was recovered during a study of blood T cell repertoires in COVID-19. About the study: Acute and convalescent COVID-19 specimens originated in the United States, Italy and Spain. The analysed material was cDNA or gDNA that came from T cells, B-cell-depleted T cells, or PBMCs.

Data came from immunoSEQ multiplex PCR; TCRdb stores just in-frame clones and leaves some out. Found here are about 98,000 clones, 81% of them singletons; the top ten hold around 10%. This sequence was found in a woman older than 75 with acute or convalescent COVID-19. What was sequenced was peripheral blood.

The CDR3 here is CASSPQGGNTIYF. The CDR3 DNA follows: TGTGCCAGTAGTCCGCAGGGCGGAAACACCATATATTTT. This rearrangement joins TRBV19 to TRBJ1-3, with D possibly matching TRBD1 (5 bases). V was clipped by 5 bases and J by 4 bases, with 9 bases between them. Germline V gene data show CDR1 as LNHDA and CDR2 as SQIVND (reference sequence). This CDR3 is built from 13 residues.